This T cell receptor (beta chain) was identified in a study of blood T cell repertoires in COVID-19. Whole-study context: Sample material is recorded as cDNA or gDNA derived from T cells, B-cell-depleted T cells, or PBMCs.

Original data processing: From reference gene primer amplification, estimates of nucleated cell counts were derived. The method was immunoSEQ multiplex PCR; TCRdb's version includes in-frame clones alone and lacks a portion of them. The D gene and trimming were derived from the DNA, and the V and J assignments and clone size from that table. The sample lists fewer than 45,000 clones, 82% occurring once. V was shortened by 1 base and J by 1 base, with 4 bases between the two germline ends. The CDR3 consists of 13 residues. Per germline, CDR1 ENHRY and CDR2 SYGVKD. This chain connects TRBV10-3 to TRBJ2-5; D not resolved. The clonotype was recovered from a human donor in a cohort sampled during active COVID-19. The sample comprised peripheral blood. CDR3 DNA: TGTGCCATCAGTGAGTACACCCAAGAGACCCAGTACTTC. Translating it yields CAISEYTQETQYF.